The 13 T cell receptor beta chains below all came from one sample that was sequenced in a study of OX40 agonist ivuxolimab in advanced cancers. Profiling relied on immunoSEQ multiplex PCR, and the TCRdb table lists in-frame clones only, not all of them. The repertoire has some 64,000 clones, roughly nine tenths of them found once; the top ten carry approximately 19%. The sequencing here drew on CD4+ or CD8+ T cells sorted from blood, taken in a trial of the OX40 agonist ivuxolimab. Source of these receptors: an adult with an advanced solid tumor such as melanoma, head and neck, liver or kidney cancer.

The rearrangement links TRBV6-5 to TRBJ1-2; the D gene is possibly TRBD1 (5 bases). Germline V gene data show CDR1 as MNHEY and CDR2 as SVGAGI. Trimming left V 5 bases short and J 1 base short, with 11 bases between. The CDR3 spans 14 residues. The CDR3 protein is CASSNGHFNYGYTF. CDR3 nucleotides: TGTGCCAGCAGTAATGGACACTTTAACTATGGCTACACCTTC.

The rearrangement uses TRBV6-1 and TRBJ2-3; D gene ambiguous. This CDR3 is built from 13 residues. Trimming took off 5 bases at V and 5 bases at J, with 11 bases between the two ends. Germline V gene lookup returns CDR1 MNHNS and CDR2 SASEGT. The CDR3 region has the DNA TGTGCCAGCAGTAAACAGTGGCGAGATACGCAGTATTTT. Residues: CASSKQWRDTQYF.

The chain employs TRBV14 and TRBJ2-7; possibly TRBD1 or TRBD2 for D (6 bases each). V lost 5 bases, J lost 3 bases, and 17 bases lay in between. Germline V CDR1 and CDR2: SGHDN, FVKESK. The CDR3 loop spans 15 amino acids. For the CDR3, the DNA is TGTGCCAGCAGCTGGGGGGCCGGGACCCACTACGAGCAGTACTTC. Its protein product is CASSWGAGTHYEQYF.

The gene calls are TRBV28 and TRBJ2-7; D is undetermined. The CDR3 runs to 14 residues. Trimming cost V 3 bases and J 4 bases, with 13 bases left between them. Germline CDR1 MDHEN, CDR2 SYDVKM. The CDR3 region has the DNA TGTGCCAGCAGTTTTAGTCCAGACCCTTACGAGCAGTACTTC. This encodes CASSFSPDPYEQYF.

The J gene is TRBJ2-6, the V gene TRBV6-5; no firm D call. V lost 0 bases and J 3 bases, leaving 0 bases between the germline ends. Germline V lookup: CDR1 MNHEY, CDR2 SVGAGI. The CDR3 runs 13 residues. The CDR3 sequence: CASSYSGANVLTF. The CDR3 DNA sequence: TGTGCCAGCAGTTACTCTGGGGCCAACGTCCTGACTTTC.

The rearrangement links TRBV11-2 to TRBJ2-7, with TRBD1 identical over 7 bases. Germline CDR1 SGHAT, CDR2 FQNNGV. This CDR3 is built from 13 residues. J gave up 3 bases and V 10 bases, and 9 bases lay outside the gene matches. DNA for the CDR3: TGTGCCACCGAGACAGGGAAAGACTACGAGCAGTACTTC. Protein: CATETGKDYEQYF.

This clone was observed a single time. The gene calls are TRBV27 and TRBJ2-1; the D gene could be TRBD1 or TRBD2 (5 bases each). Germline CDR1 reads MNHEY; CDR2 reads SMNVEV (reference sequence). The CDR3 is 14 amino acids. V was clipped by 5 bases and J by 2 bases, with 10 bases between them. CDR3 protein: CASSPGTTYNEQFF. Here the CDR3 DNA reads TGTGCCAGCAGTCCCGGGACCACCTACAATGAGCAGTTCTTC.

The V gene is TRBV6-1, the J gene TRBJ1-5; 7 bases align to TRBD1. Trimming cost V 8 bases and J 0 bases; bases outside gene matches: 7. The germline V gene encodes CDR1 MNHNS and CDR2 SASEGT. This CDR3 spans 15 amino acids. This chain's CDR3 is CASGKGGPSNQPQHF. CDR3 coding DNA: TGTGCCAGCGGGAAAGGGGGCCCTAGCAATCAGCCCCAGCATTTT.

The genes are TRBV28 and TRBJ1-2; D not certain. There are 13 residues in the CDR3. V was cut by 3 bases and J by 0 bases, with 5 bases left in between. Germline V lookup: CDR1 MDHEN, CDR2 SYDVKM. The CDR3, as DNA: TGTGCCAGCAGTTTTCAGCCTAACTATGGCTACACCTTC. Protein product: CASSFQPNYGYTF.

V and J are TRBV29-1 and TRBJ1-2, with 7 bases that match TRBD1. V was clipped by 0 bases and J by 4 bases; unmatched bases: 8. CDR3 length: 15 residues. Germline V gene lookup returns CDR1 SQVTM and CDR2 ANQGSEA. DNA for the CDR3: TGCAGCGTTGAAGATCAGGGGGTTTTCGGCTATGGCTACACCTTC. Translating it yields CSVEDQGVFGYGYTF.

The DNA of the CDR3 is TGTGCCAGTAGTATCCTAACAGGCAACACCGGGGAGCTGTTTTTT. Translation: CASSILTGNTGELFF. The chain has TRBV19 and TRBJ2-2; tentatively, D is TRBD1 (5 bases). Germline CDR1 is LNHDA and CDR2 is SQIVND (reference sequence). CDR3 length equals 15 residues. V was cut by 3 bases and J by 2 bases, with 10 bases left in between.

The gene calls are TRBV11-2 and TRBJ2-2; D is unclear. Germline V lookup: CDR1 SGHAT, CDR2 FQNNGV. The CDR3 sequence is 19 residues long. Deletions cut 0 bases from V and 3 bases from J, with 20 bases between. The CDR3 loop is CASSLDPLMYSRDTGELFF. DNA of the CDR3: TGTGCCAGCAGCTTAGACCCGTTAATGTACAGTCGGGACACCGGGGAGCTGTTTTTT.

The DNA of the CDR3 is TGTGCCACCAGCAAGGAAAGGGGGGAAATAAACACTGAAGCTTTCTTT. As protein: CATSKERGEINTEAFF. The chain joins TRBV15 to TRBJ1-1; TRBD1 is a possible D gene (6 bases). Germline V gene data show CDR1 as LNHNV and CDR2 as YYDKDF (reference sequence). Trimming took 4 bases from V and 2 from J, leaving 17 bases between them. The CDR3 has 16 amino acids.